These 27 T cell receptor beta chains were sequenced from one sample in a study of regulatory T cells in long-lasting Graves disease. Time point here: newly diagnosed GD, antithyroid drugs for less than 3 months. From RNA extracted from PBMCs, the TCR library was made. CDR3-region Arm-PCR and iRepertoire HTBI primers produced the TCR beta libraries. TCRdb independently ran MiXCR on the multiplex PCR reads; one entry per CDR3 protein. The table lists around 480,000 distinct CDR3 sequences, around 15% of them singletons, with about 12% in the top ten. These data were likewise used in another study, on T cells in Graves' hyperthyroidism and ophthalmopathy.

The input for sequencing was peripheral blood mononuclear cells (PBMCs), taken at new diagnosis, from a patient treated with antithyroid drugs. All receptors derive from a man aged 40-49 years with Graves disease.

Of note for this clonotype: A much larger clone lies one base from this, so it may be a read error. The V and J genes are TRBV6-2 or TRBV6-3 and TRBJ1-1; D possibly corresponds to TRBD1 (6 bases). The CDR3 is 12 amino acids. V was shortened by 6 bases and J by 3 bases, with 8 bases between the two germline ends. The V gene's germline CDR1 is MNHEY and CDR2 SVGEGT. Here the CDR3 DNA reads TGTGCCAGCAGCGACAGGCACACTGAAGCTTTCTTT. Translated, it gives CASSDRHTEAFF.

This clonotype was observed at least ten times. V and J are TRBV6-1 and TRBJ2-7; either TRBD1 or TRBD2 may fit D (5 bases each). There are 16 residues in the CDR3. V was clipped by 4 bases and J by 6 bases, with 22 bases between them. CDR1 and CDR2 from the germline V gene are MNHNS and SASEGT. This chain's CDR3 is CASSGRRDGSGREQYF. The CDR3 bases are TGTGCCAGCAGTGGTCGTAGGGACGGCAGCGGTCGCGAGCAGTACTTC.

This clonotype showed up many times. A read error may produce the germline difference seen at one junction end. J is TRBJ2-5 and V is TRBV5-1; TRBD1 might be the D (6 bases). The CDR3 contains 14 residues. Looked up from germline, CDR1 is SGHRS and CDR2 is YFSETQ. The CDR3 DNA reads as TGTGCCAGCAGCTTGGTTGGTGGGGGCGAGACCCAGTACTTC. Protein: CASSLVGGGETQYF.

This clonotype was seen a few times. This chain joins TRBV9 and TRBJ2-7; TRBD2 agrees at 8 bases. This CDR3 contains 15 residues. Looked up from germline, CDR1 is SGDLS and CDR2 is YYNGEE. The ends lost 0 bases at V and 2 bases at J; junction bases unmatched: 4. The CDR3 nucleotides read TGTGCCAGCAGCGTAGAAGCGGGAGATACCTACGAGCAGTACTTC. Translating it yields CASSVEAGDTYEQYF. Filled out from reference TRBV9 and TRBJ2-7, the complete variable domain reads DSGVTQTPKHLITATGQRVTLRCSPRSGDLSVYWYQQSLDQGLQFLIQYYNGEERAKGNILERFSAQQFPDLHSELNLSSLELGDSALYFCASSVEAGDTYEQYFGPGTRLTVT.

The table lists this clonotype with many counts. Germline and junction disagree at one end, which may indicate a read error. The CDR3 nucleotides read TGCGCCAGCAGCTTGGAAGGTGGGGAGCTGTTTTTT. This gives the protein CASSLEGGELFF. The rearrangement links TRBV7-3 to TRBJ2-2; no clear D gene. This CDR3 has 12 amino acids. Per the germline V gene, CDR1 is SGHTA and CDR2 is FQGTGA.

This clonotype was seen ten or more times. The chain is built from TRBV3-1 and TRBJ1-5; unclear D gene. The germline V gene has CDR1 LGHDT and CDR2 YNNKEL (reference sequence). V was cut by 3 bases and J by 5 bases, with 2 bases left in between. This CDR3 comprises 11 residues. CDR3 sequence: CASSQDQPQHF. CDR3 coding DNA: TGTGCCAGCAGCCAGGATCAGCCCCAGCATTTT.

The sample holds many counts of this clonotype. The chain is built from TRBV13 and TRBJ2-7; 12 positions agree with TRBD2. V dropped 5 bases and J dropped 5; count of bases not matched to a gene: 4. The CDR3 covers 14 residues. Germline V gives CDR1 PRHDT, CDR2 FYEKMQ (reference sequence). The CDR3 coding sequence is TGTGCCAGCAGCAGACTAGCGGGAGTCGACGAGCAGTACTTC. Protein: CASSRLAGVDEQYF.

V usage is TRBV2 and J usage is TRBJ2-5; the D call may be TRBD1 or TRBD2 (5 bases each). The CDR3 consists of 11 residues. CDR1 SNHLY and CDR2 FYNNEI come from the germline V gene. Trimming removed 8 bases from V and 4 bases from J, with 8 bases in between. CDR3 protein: CASARGETQYF. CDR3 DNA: TGTGCCAGCGCGAGGGGAGAGACCCAGTACTTC.

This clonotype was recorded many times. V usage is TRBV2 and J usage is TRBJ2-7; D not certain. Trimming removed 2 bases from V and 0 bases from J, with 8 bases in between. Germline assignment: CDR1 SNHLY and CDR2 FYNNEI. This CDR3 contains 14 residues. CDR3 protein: CASSENDPSYEQYF. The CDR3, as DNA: TGTGCCAGCAGTGAAAATGACCCCTCCTACGAGCAGTACTTC.

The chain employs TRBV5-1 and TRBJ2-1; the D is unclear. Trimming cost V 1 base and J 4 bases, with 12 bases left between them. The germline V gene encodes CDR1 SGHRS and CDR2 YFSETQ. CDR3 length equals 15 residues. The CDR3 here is CASSLTGQEYNEQFF. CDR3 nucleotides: TGCGCCAGCAGCTTGACTGGCCAGGAGTACAATGAGCAGTTCTTC.

The CDR3 loop is CASSATGELFF. For the CDR3, the DNA is TGTGCCAGCAGTGCTACCGGGGAGCTGTTTTTT. The V call is TRBV2, the J call TRBJ2-2; D not resolved. Trimming stripped 4 bases from V and 5 bases from J, with 2 bases between. CDR1 and CDR2 from the germline V gene are SNHLY and FYNNEI. CDR3 size: 11 residues.

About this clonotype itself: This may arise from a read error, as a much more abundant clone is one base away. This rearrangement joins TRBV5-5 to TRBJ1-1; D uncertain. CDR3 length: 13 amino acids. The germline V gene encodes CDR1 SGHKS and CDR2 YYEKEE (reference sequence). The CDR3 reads CASSLTTYRGAFF. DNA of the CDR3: TGCGCCAGCAGCCTAACGACATATCGGGGAGCTTTCTTT.

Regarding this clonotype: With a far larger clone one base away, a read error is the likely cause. CDR3 in amino acids: CASSSRGSFSYEQFF. The CDR3 bases are TGTGCCAGCAGCTCCCGGGGGTCCTTCTCCTACGAGCAGTTCTTC. This rearrangement joins TRBV11-2 to TRBJ2-1; D possibly corresponds to TRBD2 (6 bases). This CDR3 region has 15 residues. The germline CDR1 and CDR2 sequences are SGHAT and FQNNGV. Trimming took 4 bases from V and 10 from J, leaving 20 bases between them.

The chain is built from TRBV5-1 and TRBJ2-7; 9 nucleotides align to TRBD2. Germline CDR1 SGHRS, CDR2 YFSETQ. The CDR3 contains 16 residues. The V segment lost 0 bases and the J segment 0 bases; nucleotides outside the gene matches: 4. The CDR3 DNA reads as TGCGCCAGCAGCTTGGAAGGTAGCGGGGGCTCCTACGAGCAGTACTTC. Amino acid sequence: CASSLEGSGGSYEQYF.

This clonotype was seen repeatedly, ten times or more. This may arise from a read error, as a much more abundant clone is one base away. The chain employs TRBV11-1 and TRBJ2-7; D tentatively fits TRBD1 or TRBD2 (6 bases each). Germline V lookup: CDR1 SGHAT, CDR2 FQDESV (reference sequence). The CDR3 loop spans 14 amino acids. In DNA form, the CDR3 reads TGTGCCAGCATCTTAAGGGGGGAGTACTACGAGCAGTACTTC. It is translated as CASILRGEYYEQYF.

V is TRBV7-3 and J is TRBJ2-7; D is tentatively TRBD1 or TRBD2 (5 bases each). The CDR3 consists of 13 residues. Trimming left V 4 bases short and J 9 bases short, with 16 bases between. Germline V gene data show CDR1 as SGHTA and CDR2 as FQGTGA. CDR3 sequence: CASSSRPGPVQYV. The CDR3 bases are TGTGCCAGCAGCTCTAGACCGGGGCCGGTGCAGTACGTC.

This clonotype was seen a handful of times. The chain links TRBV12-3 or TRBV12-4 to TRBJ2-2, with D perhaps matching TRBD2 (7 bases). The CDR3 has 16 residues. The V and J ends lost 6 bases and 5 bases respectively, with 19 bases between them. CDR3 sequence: CASRSGPGGATGELFF. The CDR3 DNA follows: TGTGCCAGCAGATCAGGACCTGGGGGGGCTACCGGGGAGCTGTTTTTT.

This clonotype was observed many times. Here the CDR3 DNA reads TGTGCCAGCAGCCCCGCCGGGACCCTTGAAGCTTTCTTT. Its protein product is CASSPAGTLEAFF. The rearrangement links TRBV7-9 to TRBJ1-1, with D possibly TRBD1 on 5 matching bases. This CDR3 is 13 amino acids long. Trimming removed 5 bases from V and 7 bases from J, with 14 bases in between. Germline assignment: CDR1 SEHNR and CDR2 FQNEAQ (reference sequence).

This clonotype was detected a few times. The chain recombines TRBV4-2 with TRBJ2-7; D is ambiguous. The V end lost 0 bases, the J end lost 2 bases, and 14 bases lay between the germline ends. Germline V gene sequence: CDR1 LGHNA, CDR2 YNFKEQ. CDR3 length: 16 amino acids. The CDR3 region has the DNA TGTGCCAGCAGCCAAGATCTTACGGGTGGAGCCTACGAGCAGTACTTC. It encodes CASSQDLTGGAYEQYF.

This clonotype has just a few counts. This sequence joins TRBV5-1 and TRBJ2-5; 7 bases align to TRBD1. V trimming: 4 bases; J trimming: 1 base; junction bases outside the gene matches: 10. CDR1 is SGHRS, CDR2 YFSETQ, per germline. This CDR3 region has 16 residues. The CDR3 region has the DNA TGCGCCAGCAGCGGGAACAGGGGACCCCCCCAAGAGACCCAGTACTTC. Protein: CASSGNRGPPQETQYF.

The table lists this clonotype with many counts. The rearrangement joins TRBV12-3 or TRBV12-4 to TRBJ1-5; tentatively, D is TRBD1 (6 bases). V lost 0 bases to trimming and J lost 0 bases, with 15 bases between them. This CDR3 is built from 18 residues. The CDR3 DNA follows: TGTGCCAGCAGTTTAGCGGGGGCTCGCCAGGGTAGCAATCAGCCCCAGCATTTT. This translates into CASSLAGARQGSNQPQHF.

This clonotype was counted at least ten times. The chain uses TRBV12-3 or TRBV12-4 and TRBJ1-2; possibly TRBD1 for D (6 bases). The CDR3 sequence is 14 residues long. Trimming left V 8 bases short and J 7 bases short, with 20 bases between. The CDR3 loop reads CASAPGQGFRGYTF. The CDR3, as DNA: TGTGCCAGCGCCCCAGGGCAGGGGTTCCGTGGCTACACCTTC.

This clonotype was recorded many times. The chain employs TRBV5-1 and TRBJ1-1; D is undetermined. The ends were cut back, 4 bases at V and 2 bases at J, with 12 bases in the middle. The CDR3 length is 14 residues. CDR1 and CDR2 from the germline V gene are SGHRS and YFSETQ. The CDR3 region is CASSQINRNTEAFF. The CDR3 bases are TGCGCCAGCAGCCAGATAAACAGAAACACTGAAGCTTTCTTT.

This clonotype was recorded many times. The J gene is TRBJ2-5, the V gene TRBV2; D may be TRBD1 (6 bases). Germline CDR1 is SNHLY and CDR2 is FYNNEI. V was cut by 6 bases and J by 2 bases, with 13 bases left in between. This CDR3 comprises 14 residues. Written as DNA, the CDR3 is TGTGCCAGCAGGGCACAGGGTGGGCAAGAGACCCAGTACTTC. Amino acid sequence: CASRAQGGQETQYF.

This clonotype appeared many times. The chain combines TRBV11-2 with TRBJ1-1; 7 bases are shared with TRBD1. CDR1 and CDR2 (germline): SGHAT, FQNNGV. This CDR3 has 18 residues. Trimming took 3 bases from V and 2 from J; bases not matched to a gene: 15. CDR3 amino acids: CASSLGRGVGPVNTEAFF. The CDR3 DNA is TGTGCCAGCAGCTTGGGCAGGGGGGTAGGGCCCGTCAACACTGAAGCTTTCTTT. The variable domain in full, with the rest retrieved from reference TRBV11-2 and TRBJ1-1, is EAGVAQSPRYKIIEKRQSVAFWCNPISGHATLYWYQQILGQGPKLLIQFQNNGVVDDSQLPKDRFSAERLKGVDSTLKIQPAKLEDSAVYLCASSLGRGVGPVNTEAFFGQGTRLTVV.

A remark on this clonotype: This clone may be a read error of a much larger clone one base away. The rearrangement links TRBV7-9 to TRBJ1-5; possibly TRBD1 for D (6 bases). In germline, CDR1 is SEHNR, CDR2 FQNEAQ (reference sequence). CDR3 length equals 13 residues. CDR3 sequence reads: CASSPQGNQPQRF. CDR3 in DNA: TGTGCCAGCAGCCCGCAGGGGAATCAGCCCCAGCGTTTT.

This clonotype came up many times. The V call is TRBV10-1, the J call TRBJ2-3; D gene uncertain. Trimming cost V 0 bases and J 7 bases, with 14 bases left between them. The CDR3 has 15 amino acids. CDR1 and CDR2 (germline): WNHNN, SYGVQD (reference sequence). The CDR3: CASSESGSGTYTQYF. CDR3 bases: TGCGCCAGCAGTGAGTCTGGGTCCGGTACCTATACGCAGTATTTT.